Each of the 18 T cell receptor beta chains below was sequenced from the same sample in a study of blood T cell repertoires in COVID-19. Clones were sequenced by immunoSEQ multiplex PCR, and TCRdb holds only the in-frame ones, with some missing. The sample contains fewer than 500,000 clones, around 90% of which appear only once. The sequenced sample consisted of PBMCs or T cells enriched from blood (not recorded which). These receptors were taken from a woman between 18 and 29 years old with acute COVID-19.

This sequence joins TRBV7-9 and TRBJ2-7; 11 positions agree with TRBD2. Looked up from germline, CDR1 is SEHNR and CDR2 is FQNEAQ (reference sequence). J lost 4 bases, V lost 5 bases, and 10 bases had no gene match. The CDR3 consists of 16 residues. CDR3 in DNA: TGTGCCAGCAGCCATTTTACTAGCGGGAGTAGGTACGAGCAGTACTTC. Residues: CASSHFTSGSRYEQYF. The entire variable domain, with the rest obtained from reference TRBV7-9 and TRBJ2-7, is as follows: DTGVSQNPRHKITKRGQNVTFRCDPISEHNRLYWYRQTLGQGPEFLTYFQNEAQLEKSRLLSDRFSAERPKGSFSTLEIQRTEQGDSAMYLCASSHFTSGSRYEQYFGPGTRLTVT.

This chain links TRBV19 with TRBJ2-7; 7 bases are a match to TRBD1. The J segment lost 5 bases and the V segment lost 8 bases, leaving 9 bases of the junction unmatched. Germline V CDR1 and CDR2: LNHDA, SQIVND (reference sequence). The CDR3 consists of 13 residues. DNA of the CDR3: TGTGCCAGTGGGCGACAGGGAAAGGACGAGCAGTACTTC. Its protein is CASGRQGKDEQYF.

The genes are TRBV19 and TRBJ2-1; perhaps TRBD1 as D (8 bases). The CDR3 consists of 15 residues. V dropped 4 bases and J dropped 4 bases, with 14 bases sitting between them. The germline gives CDR1 LNHDA, CDR2 SQIVND (reference sequence). This CDR3 reads CASSTRGRGYNEQFF. CDR3 nucleotides: TGTGCCAGTAGTACCAGGGGGCGGGGGTACAATGAGCAGTTCTTC.

The rearrangement uses TRBV5-1 and TRBJ1-6, with 9 bases that match TRBD1. The V gene end was trimmed by 0 bases and the J gene end by 10 bases; junction bases not matched to a gene: 2. The CDR3 runs 14 residues. Per germline, CDR1 SGHRS and CDR2 YFSETQ. CDR3 loop: CASSLADRGSPLHF. The CDR3 DNA reads as TGCGCCAGCAGCTTGGCGGACAGGGGATCACCCCTCCACTTT.

The chain has TRBV28 and TRBJ2-7; TRBD1 might be the D (6 bases). The CDR3 loop spans 13 amino acids. The V and J ends lost 5 bases and 3 bases respectively, with 11 bases between them. Germline V lookup: CDR1 MDHEN, CDR2 SYDVKM. CDR3 sequence: CASSGTNRYEQYF. In nucleotides, the CDR3 is TGTGCCAGCAGTGGGACAAACCGCTACGAGCAGTACTTC.

The DNA of the CDR3 is TGTGCCAGCACTCCTACGAGCGGGGGGGCCAAAAATACGCAGTATTTT. It codes for CASTPTSGGAKNTQYF. The chain carries TRBV7-9 and TRBJ2-3, with TRBD2 matching over 10 bases. J was trimmed by 7 bases and V by 7 bases; bases with no gene match: 14. The CDR3 consists of 16 residues. Germline CDR1 is SEHNR and CDR2 is FQNEAQ (reference sequence).

The rearrangement links TRBV6-5 to TRBJ1-1, with a possible D match to TRBD1 (5 bases). The CDR3 length is 14 residues. Trimming pared 10 bases from V and 2 bases from J, leaving 17 bases between. CDR1 and CDR2 (germline): MNHEY, SVGAGI. The CDR3 here is CAIKGGGKNTEAFF. The CDR3 region has the DNA TGTGCCATTAAAGGCGGGGGGAAAAACACTGAAGCTTTCTTT.

The rearrangement uses TRBV6-5 and TRBJ1-5, with no clear D. The CDR3 runs to 16 residues. Trimming left V 0 bases short and J 0 bases short, with 9 bases between. Germline CDR1 is MNHEY and CDR2 is SVGAGI. The CDR3 nucleotides read TGTGCCAGCAGTTACTCGTCTACAGCTAGCAATCAGCCCCAGCATTTT. This codes for CASSYSSTASNQPQHF.

The chain links TRBV7-2 to TRBJ1-2, with a tentative D call TRBD1 (5 bases). Trimming cost V 3 bases and J 8 bases, with 10 bases left between them. This CDR3 is built from 12 residues. In germline, CDR1 is SGHTA, CDR2 FQGNSA. CDR3 region: CASSFAGVGYTF. The CDR3, as DNA: TGTGCCAGCAGCTTTGCGGGGGTCGGCTACACCTTC.

The V gene is TRBV19, the J gene TRBJ2-5; 9 nucleotides agree with TRBD2. CDR3 length: 15 amino acids. CDR1 and CDR2 from the germline V gene are LNHDA and SQIVND (reference sequence). The trim removed 3 bases at V and 2 bases at J, leaving 4 bases unmatched. CDR3 region: CASSIRAGGQETQYF. The DNA for the CDR3 is TGTGCCAGTAGTATTCGGGCGGGGGGGCAAGAGACCCAGTACTTC.

The chain uses TRBV30 and TRBJ1-6; 7 bases align to TRBD1. V lost 6 bases, J lost 14 bases, and 10 bases stayed unmatched. CDR1 and CDR2 (germline): GTSNPN, SVGIG (reference sequence). The CDR3 consists of 12 residues. The CDR3 sequence: CACPRDRFTLHF. CDR3 coding DNA: TGTGCCTGTCCCCGGGACAGATTTACCCTCCACTTT.

The V and J genes are TRBV7-2 and TRBJ2-3; 7 nucleotides match TRBD2. CDR1 is SGHTA and CDR2 is FQGNSA in the germline V gene. The CDR3 runs to 15 residues. Losses at the gene ends were 3 bases for V and 4 bases for J; bases not matched to a gene: 7. The CDR3, as DNA: TGTGCCAGCAGCTTTTGGGGCGGGAGTGCAGATACGCAGTATTTT. Translation gives CASSFWGGSADTQYF.

The chain's CDR3 is CASRLRSATQNTEAFF. As DNA, the CDR3 is TGTGCCAGCAGACTCAGGTCCGCCACTCAGAACACTGAAGCTTTCTTT. The chain couples TRBV25-1 to TRBJ1-1; D remains ambiguous. The CDR3 spans 16 residues. Germline CDR1 MGHDK, CDR2 SYGVNS. The V end was cut by 6 bases, the J end by 1 base, with 18 bases between.

A note on this clone: Its ends do not fully match the called genes, so a read error is possible. This sequence joins TRBV18 and TRBJ1-3, with a possible D match to TRBD1 (6 bases). Per the germline V gene, CDR1 is KGHSH and CDR2 is LQKENI. The CDR3 sequence is 14 residues long. Here the CDR3 reads CASSPQGTGTHVTF. The CDR3, as DNA: TGTGCCAGCTCACCGCAGGGGACCGGGACCCACGTTACTTTT.

The chain joins TRBV25-1 to TRBJ1-1; D is undetermined. The CDR3 is 14 residues long. V was trimmed by 0 bases and J by 4 bases, leaving 9 bases between them. Looked up from germline, CDR1 is MGHDK and CDR2 is SYGVNS. In DNA, the CDR3 is TGTGCCAGCAGTGAATACGGAGGGTTCACTGAAGCTTTCTTT. Translating gives CASSEYGGFTEAFF.

This clone appeared a few times. This chain links TRBV5-1 with TRBJ2-1, with 8 bases that match TRBD1. The ends lost 1 base at V and 7 bases at J; junction bases unmatched: 10. This CDR3 has 16 residues. From germline, CDR1 is SGHRS and CDR2 YFSETQ. This CDR3 is CASSLSEGQVLNEQFF. The CDR3, as DNA: TGCGCCAGCAGCTTGAGCGAGGGACAGGTTCTTAATGAGCAGTTCTTC.

This chain uses TRBV5-5 with TRBJ2-7; D may be TRBD2 (6 bases). CDR3 length equals 16 residues. V was pared by 4 bases and J by 6 bases, with 23 bases between. Germline V gene lookup returns CDR1 SGHKS and CDR2 YYEKEE (reference sequence). The CDR3 loop reads CASSGGWSRVTGEQYF. The CDR3 DNA is TGTGCCAGCAGCGGGGGGTGGAGCAGGGTCACCGGCGAGCAGTACTTC.

The rearrangement uses TRBV6-5 and TRBJ1-5; the D is unclear. This CDR3 region has 13 residues. V lost 5 bases and J 1 base, leaving 6 bases between the germline ends. Germline V gene data show CDR1 as MNHEY and CDR2 as SVGAGI. CDR3 sequence reads: CASSQQSNQPQHF. The DNA of the CDR3 is TGTGCCAGCAGTCAACAGAGCAATCAGCCCCAGCATTTT.